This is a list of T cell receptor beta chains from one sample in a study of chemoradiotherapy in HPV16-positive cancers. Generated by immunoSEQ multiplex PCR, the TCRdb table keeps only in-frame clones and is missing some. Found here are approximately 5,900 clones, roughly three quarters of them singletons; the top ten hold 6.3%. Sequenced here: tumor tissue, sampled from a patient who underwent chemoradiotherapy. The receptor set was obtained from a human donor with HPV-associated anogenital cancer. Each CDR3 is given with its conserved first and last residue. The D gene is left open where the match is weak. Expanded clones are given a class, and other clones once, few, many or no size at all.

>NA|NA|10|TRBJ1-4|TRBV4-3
CASSQIVSIF
TGCGCCAGCAGCCAAATAGTATCGATTTTT
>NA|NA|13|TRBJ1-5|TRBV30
CAWSQESNQPQHF
TGTGCCTGGAGTCAGGAGAGCAATCAGCCCCAGCATTTT
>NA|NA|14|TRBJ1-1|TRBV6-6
CASSLEDKQYEAFF
TGTGCCAGCAGTTTGGAGGACAAGCAGTACGAAGCTTTCTTT
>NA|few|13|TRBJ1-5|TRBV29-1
CSVLAGWGQPQHF
TGCAGCGTTCTCGCAGGGTGGGGTCAGCCCCAGCATTTT
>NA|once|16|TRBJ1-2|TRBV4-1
CASSRDKNRKTYGYTF
TGCGCCAGCAGCCGGGATAAGAACCGAAAGACCTATGGCTACACCTTC
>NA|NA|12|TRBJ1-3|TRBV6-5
CASGRVGNTIYF
TGTGCCAGCGGTAGGGTTGGAAACACCATATATTTT
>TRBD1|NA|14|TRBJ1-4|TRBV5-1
CASSVQQGVEKLFF
TGCGCCAGCAGCGTCCAACAGGGGGTCGAAAAACTGTTTTTT
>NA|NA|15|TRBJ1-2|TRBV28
CASSATPGRRYGYTF
TGTGCCAGCAGTGCAACCCCAGGGAGGCGGTATGGCTACACCTTC
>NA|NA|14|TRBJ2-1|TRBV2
CASSPLVSYNEQFF
TGTGCCAGCAGCCCCCTTGTATCCTACAATGAGCAGTTCTTC
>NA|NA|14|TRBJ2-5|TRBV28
CASSFSRAQETQYF
TGTGCCAGCAGTTTCAGCAGGGCCCAAGAGACCCAGTACTTC
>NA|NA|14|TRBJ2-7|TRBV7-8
CASSLDRASYEQYF
TGTGCCAGCAGCTTAGATAGGGCTTCCTACGAGCAGTACTTC
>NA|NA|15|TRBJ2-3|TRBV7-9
CASSLDFTGRDTQYF
TGTGCCAGCAGCTTAGACTTCACAGGGCGAGATACGCAGTATTTT
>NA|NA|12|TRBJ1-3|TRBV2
CASSVSGNTIYF
TGTGCCAGCAGTGTCTCTGGAAACACCATATATTTT
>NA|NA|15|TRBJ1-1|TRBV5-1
CASTPETGSNTEAFF
TGCGCCAGCACCCCGGAGACAGGATCGAACACTGAAGCTTTCTTT
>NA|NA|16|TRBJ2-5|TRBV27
CASSFQAGVGQETQYF
TGTGCCAGCAGCTTTCAAGCAGGGGTTGGCCAAGAGACCCAGTACTTC
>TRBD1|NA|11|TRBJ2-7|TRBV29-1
CSVGQGGEQYF
TGCAGCGTTGGACAGGGGGGCGAGCAGTACTTC
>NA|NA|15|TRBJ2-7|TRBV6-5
CASSSTSPQPYEQYF
TGTGCCAGCAGTTCCACTAGCCCACAACCCTACGAGCAGTACTTC
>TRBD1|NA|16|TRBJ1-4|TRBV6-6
CASRRDRGISNEKLFF
TGTGCCAGCAGGCGGGACAGGGGAATCTCTAATGAAAAACTGTTTTTT
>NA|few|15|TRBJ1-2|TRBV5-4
CASSLGDRMGYGYTF
TGTGCCAGCAGCTTAGGAGACAGGATGGGCTATGGCTACACCTTC
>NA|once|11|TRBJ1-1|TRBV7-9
CASSRTVEAFF
TGTGCCAGCAGCCGGACAGTTGAAGCTTTCTTT
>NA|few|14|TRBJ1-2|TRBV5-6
CASSLDRWAGGYTF
TGTGCCAGCAGCCTAGACAGATGGGCCGGTGGCTACACCTTC
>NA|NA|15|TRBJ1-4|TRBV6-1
CASSEARDAGEKLFF
TGTGCCAGCAGTGAAGCAAGAGACGCCGGTGAAAAACTGTTTTTT
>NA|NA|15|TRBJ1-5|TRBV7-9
CASSLALGGNQPQHF
TGTGCCAGCAGCTTAGCTTTAGGGGGTAATCAGCCCCAGCATTTT
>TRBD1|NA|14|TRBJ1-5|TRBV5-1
CASSPGQEEQPQHF
TGCGCCAGCAGCCCGGGACAGGAGGAACAGCCCCAGCATTTT
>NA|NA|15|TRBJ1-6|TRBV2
CASSESGDYNSPLHF
TGTGCCAGCAGTGAAAGTGGCGACTATAATTCACCCCTCCACTTT
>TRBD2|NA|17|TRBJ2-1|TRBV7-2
CASSQLAGGHRYNEQFF
TGTGCCAGCAGCCAGCTAGCGGGGGGGCACCGATACAATGAGCAGTTCTTC
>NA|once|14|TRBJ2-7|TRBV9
CASSVDGGPYEQYF
TGTGCCAGCAGCGTAGACGGGGGGCCCTACGAGCAGTACTTC
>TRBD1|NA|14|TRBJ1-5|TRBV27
CASSARDRDQPQHF
TGTGCCAGCAGTGCCCGGGACAGGGACCAGCCCCAGCATTTT
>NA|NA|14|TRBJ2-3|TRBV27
CASRRTDSTDTQYF
TGTGCCAGCAGGCGCACAGATAGCACAGATACGCAGTATTTT